These 20 T cell receptor beta chains share one sample of origin, sequenced in a study of blood T cell repertoires in COVID-19. This table comes from immunoSEQ multiplex PCR, and its TCRdb copy is limited to in-frame clones, with some not included. Among around 250,000 clones, 70% to 85% were seen once, and the ten largest hold around 16%. The source material was PBMCs or T cells enriched from blood (not recorded which). These receptors were obtained from a man aged 35 to 55 who had recovered from COVID-19.

The chain is built from TRBV6-5 and TRBJ2-1; tentatively, D is TRBD1 (5 bases). The CDR3 is 13 amino acids. V shed 6 bases and J shed 6 bases, with 12 bases lying between them. Germline V gives CDR1 MNHEY, CDR2 SVGAGI. In DNA form, the CDR3 reads TGTGCCAGCAGACTATTAAGGGGCAATGAGCAGTTCTTC. Residues: CASRLLRGNEQFF.

As concerns this clone: Other DNA sequences of this sample code for an identical CDR3. This sequence joins TRBV19 and TRBJ1-5; possibly TRBD1 for D (5 bases). Looked up from germline, CDR1 is LNHDA and CDR2 is SQIVND (reference sequence). CDR3 length: 13 amino acids. V dropped 0 bases and J dropped 6 bases, with 6 bases sitting between them. In nucleotides, the CDR3 is TGTGCCAGTAGTATAGACAGGGTTCAGCCCCAGCATTTT. This codes for CASSIDRVQPQHF.

This clone has only one observation. V and J are TRBV2 and TRBJ2-1; D may be TRBD1 (5 bases). Trimming pared 4 bases from V and 7 bases from J, leaving 8 bases between. The CDR3 length is 12 residues. CDR1 is SNHLY and CDR2 is FYNNEI in the germline V gene. CDR3: CASSVKGNEQFF. The CDR3 DNA sequence: TGTGCCAGCAGTGTAAAGGGGAATGAGCAGTTCTTC.

The rearrangement uses TRBV5-1 and TRBJ2-3; 7 bases agree with TRBD2. Germline CDR1 reads SGHRS; CDR2 reads YFSETQ. The CDR3 is 16 residues long. V shed 0 bases and J 0 bases; nucleotides not matched to a gene: 4. The CDR3 reads CASSLDPGRSTDTQYF. For the CDR3, the DNA is TGCGCCAGCAGCTTGGATCCCGGGAGGAGCACAGATACGCAGTATTTT.

This clone was detected only a few times. The CDR3 DNA sequence: TGTGCCAGTACCCTAGCCGGGGGATATGGCTACACCTTC. Translating it yields CASTLAGGYGYTF. The chain joins TRBV19 to TRBJ1-2; TRBD1 is a possible D gene (5 bases). Germline V gives CDR1 LNHDA, CDR2 SQIVND (reference sequence). The V end lost 7 bases, the J end lost 5 bases, and 14 bases lay between the germline ends. This CDR3 region has 13 residues.

The CDR3 DNA is TGTGCCAGCAGCCCAATGGTAGGGAGTTCTGGCTACACCTTC. Its translation: CASSPMVGSSGYTF. V usage is TRBV3-1 (or the pseudogene TRBV3-2) and J usage is TRBJ1-2; D is unclear. V gave up 4 bases and J gave up 7 bases, with 16 bases separating them. Germline CDR1 is LGHDT and CDR2 is YNNKEL (reference sequence). The CDR3 consists of 14 residues.

This chain joins TRBV7-2 and TRBJ1-1; D unclear. Germline V lookup: CDR1 SGHTA, CDR2 FQGNSA. This CDR3 contains 13 residues. The V gene lost 3 bases and the J gene lost 4 bases, with 9 bases spanning the gap. The CDR3 region has the DNA TGTGCCAGCAGCTTTGGGCGGGCCACTGAAGCTTTCTTT. Its translation is CASSFGRATEAFF.

A single count supports this clone. This rearrangement joins TRBV28 to TRBJ2-5, with 10 nucleotides matching TRBD2. CDR3 length: 14 residues. Germline CDR1 MDHEN, CDR2 SYDVKM. The ends lost 4 bases at V and 4 bases at J; junction bases unmatched: 3. The CDR3 loop reads CASSSGTSVETQYF. The CDR3 coding sequence is TGTGCCAGCAGTTCCGGGACTAGCGTAGAGACCCAGTACTTC.

The chain recombines TRBV7-2 with TRBJ2-3; 8 bases match TRBD1. The V segment lost 1 base and the J segment 6 bases; nucleotides outside the gene matches: 9. The germline V gene has CDR1 SGHTA and CDR2 FQGNSA. The CDR3 consists of 16 residues. CDR3 sequence (DNA): TGTGCCAGCAGCTTAGTCGGGACAGGAGCTCGGGATACGCAGTATTTT. This encodes CASSLVGTGARDTQYF.

The CDR3 DNA follows: TGTGCCACCCTGGGACTAGCGGCCCGCGAGCAGTACTTC. Protein product: CATLGLAAREQYF. V gene TRBV28 combines with J gene TRBJ2-7, with 11 bases that match TRBD2. V shed 10 bases, J shed 6 bases, and the junction held 8 bases outside the gene matches. This CDR3 has 13 amino acids. Germline V gene data show CDR1 as MDHEN and CDR2 as SYDVKM.

The V and J genes are TRBV6-1 and TRBJ1-2; 7 bases map to TRBD1. Germline CDR1 and CDR2: MNHNS and SASEGT. V was clipped by 6 bases and J by 6 bases; unmatched bases: 7. The CDR3 extends over 13 amino acids. DNA for the CDR3: TGTGCCAGCAGCGGGGAAGGGGGCAATGGCTACACCTTC. Translation gives CASSGEGGNGYTF.

This rearrangement joins TRBV7-9 to TRBJ1-6; 8 bases are shared with TRBD1. The junction had 7 bases not matched to a gene; V was cut back by 6 bases and J by 6 bases. Germline V gene sequence: CDR1 SEHNR, CDR2 FQNEAQ (reference sequence). The CDR3 has 15 amino acids. CDR3 sequence: CASRPGQGINSPLHF. In nucleotides, the CDR3 is TGTGCCAGCAGACCCGGACAGGGAATTAATTCACCCCTCCACTTT.

V is TRBV5-1 and J is TRBJ2-5; D unclear. The CDR3 contains 12 residues. The germline gives CDR1 SGHRS, CDR2 YFSETQ. Trimming took off 0 bases at V and 5 bases at J, with 5 bases between the two ends. The CDR3, as DNA: TGCGCCAGCAGCTTGGCCTTGGAGACCCAGTACTTC. It encodes CASSLALETQYF.

The rearrangement uses TRBV3-1 (or the pseudogene TRBV3-2) and TRBJ2-7, with 9 bases identical to TRBD2. After removal of 4 bases from V and 2 bases from J, the junction contained 6 bases not matched to a gene. This CDR3 spans 15 amino acids. Germline V CDR1 and CDR2: LGHDT, YNNKEL (reference sequence). CDR3 protein: CASSRTGTSPYEQYF. CDR3 nucleotide sequence: TGTGCCAGCAGCCGGACCGGGACTAGCCCCTACGAGCAGTACTTC.

This clone was seen only a few times. J is TRBJ1-6 and V is TRBV5-1; the match to TRBD1 covers 7 bases. CDR3 length: 15 amino acids. J was trimmed by 7 bases and V by 1 base; bases with no gene match: 5. Germline V lookup: CDR1 SGHRS, CDR2 YFSETQ. CDR3 sequence: CASSLSGQANSPLHF. CDR3 DNA sequence: TGCGCCAGCAGCTTGTCCGGACAGGCGAATTCACCCCTCCACTTT.

The rearrangement uses TRBV28 and TRBJ1-4; D not certain. Germline assignment: CDR1 MDHEN and CDR2 SYDVKM. There are 13 residues in the CDR3. V shed 8 bases and J shed 8 bases, with 15 bases lying between them. The CDR3 region is CASLPGQREKLFF. The CDR3 DNA is TGTGCCAGCCTTCCGGGTCAGCGGGAAAAACTGTTTTTT.

J is TRBJ1-1 and V is TRBV5-1; D gene unclear. In germline, CDR1 is SGHRS, CDR2 YFSETQ. The CDR3 has 13 residues. Trimming removed 1 base from V and 5 bases from J, with 9 bases in between. The CDR3 is CASSLMFGTEAFF. The CDR3 region has the DNA TGCGCCAGCAGCTTGATGTTCGGGACTGAAGCTTTCTTT.

V is TRBV2 and J is TRBJ1-3; possibly TRBD1 for D (6 bases). CDR1 and CDR2 from the germline V gene are SNHLY and FYNNEI. CDR3 length: 14 residues. Trimming pared 5 bases from V and 2 bases from J, leaving 10 bases between. DNA for the CDR3: TGTGCCAGCAGTCGACAGGAGGCTGGAAACACCATATATTTT. Residues: CASSRQEAGNTIYF. Full variable domain (rest looked up from reference TRBV2 and TRBJ1-3): EPEVTQTPSHQVTQMGQEVILRCVPISNHLYFYWYRQILGQKVEFLVSFYNNEISEKSEIFDDQFSVERPDGSNFTLKIRSTKLEDSAMYFCASSRQEAGNTIYFGEGSWLTVV.

In regard to this clone: The germline gene is not matched at one end of the junction; a read error may be the cause. This chain connects TRBV5-1 to TRBJ2-7; D uncertain. From germline, CDR1 is SGHRS and CDR2 YFSETQ. This CDR3 has 11 residues. Here the CDR3 reads CASSLGGSVDF. The CDR3 nucleotides read TGCGCCAGCAGCTTGGGAGGATCAGTCGACTTC.

V and J are TRBV28 and TRBJ1-2; 8 bases are a match to TRBD1. V lost 7 bases and J lost 8; bases outside the gene matches: 15. From germline, CDR1 is MDHEN and CDR2 SYDVKM. The CDR3 is made up of 15 amino acids. CDR3 coding DNA: TGTGCCAGCAATCAACCCGGACAGGGTAGGAGAGGCTACACCTTC. This translates into CASNQPGQGRRGYTF.